Listed below are T cell receptor beta chains from one sample, sequenced in a study of blood T cell repertoires in COVID-19. Measured with immunoSEQ multiplex PCR; TCRdb has only the in-frame clones, and not every one. The sample has just over 650,000 clones; more than 80% are singletons. What was sequenced was peripheral blood. The source of these receptors is a woman aged 18-29 years with acute or convalescent COVID-19. Each CDR3 is given without its conserved first and last residue. Expanded clones get a size class; other rows say once, few or many, or leave the size out.

cdr3_aa	v_call	j_call	clone_size
ASASERGTTDTQY	TRBV12-5	TRBJ2-3	.
ASTPSQRASGSYEQY	TRBV5-1	TRBJ2-7	.
ASSLSGSSNYGYT	TRBV7-3	TRBJ1-2	.
ASSPGQGARVQPQH	TRBV7-8	TRBJ1-5	.
ASSLDGLSGTEAF	TRBV11-3	TRBJ1-1	.
ASSLYTGTNTEAF	TRBV7-2	TRBJ1-1	once
ASSQDDDTGAGNTIY	TRBV14	TRBJ1-3	.
ASSLDRAGNQPQH	TRBV7-8	TRBJ1-5	.
ASSLDRVEGRPQH	TRBV18	TRBJ1-5	.
ASSQGDRNSGELF	TRBV14	TRBJ2-2	.
ASSQGQSGNTIY	TRBV2	TRBJ1-3	.
AWALGGIRETQY	TRBV30	TRBJ2-5	.
ASTRTGAAPLT	TRBV12-3/TRBV12-4	TRBJ1-2	.
ASSLGLAGRSPKTQY	TRBV11-2	TRBJ2-5	.
ASSRGIGQF	TRBV5-1	TRBJ2-1	.
ASRDTNTGELF	TRBV30	TRBJ2-2	.
ASTETQGLGYT	TRBV12-3/TRBV12-4	TRBJ1-2	.
SVLGQMNTEAF	TRBV29-1	TRBJ1-1	.
ASSQRGEKLF	TRBV2	TRBJ1-4	.
ASSLENGRGYGYT	TRBV7-2	TRBJ1-2	.
VSGGMAEAF	TRBV6-5	TRBJ1-1	.
ASSPGAGGSEAF	TRBV27	TRBJ1-1	.
ASSSAGANTEAF	TRBV6-5	TRBJ1-1	.
AISEGDRGYNSPLH	TRBV10-3	TRBJ1-6	.
SASLARWNTEAF	TRBV20-1	TRBJ1-1	.
ASSPPTGQGSYEQY	TRBV18	TRBJ2-7	.
ASSRIAANTGELF	TRBV4-3	TRBJ2-2	.
ASSYSSIQF	TRBV6-2/TRBV6-3	TRBJ2-1	once
SVEDGQGAYGYT	TRBV29-1	TRBJ1-2	.
ASSAQGAANTEAF	TRBV9	TRBJ1-1	.
ASSFGNTDTQY	TRBV12-3/TRBV12-4	TRBJ2-3	.
ASSRETGKAEAF	TRBV5-1	TRBJ1-1	.